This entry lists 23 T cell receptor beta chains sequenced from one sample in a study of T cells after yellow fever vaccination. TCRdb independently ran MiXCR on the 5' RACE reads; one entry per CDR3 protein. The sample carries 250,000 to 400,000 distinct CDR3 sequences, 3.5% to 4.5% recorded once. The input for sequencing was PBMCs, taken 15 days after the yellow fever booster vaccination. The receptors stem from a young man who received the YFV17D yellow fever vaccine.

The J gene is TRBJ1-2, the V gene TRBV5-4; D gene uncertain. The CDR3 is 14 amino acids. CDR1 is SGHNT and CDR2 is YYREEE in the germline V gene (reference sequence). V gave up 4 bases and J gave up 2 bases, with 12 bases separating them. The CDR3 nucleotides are TGTGCCAGCAGCCAAATTGGCGGGAACTATGGCTACACCTTC. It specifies CASSQIGGNYGYTF.

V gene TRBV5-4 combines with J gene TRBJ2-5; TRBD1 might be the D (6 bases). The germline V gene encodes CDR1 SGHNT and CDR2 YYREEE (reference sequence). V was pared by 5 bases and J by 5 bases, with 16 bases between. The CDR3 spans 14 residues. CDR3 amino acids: CASRHREGAETQYF. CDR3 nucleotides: TGTGCCAGCAGGCACAGGGAAGGAGCGGAGACCCAGTACTTC.

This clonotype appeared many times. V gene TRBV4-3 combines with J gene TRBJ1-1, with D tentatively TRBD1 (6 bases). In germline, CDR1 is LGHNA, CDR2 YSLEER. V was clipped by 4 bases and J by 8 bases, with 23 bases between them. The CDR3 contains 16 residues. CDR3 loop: CASSPKLRQDRGEAFF. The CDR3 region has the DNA TGCGCCAGCAGCCCCAAACTCAGACAGGACCGGGGAGAAGCTTTCTTT.

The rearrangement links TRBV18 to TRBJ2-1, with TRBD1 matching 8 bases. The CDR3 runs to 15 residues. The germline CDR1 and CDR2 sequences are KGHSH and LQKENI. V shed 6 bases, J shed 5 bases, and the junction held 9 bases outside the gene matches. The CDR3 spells CASSQTGGSDNEQFF. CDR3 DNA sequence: TGTGCCAGCTCTCAAACAGGGGGGTCCGACAATGAGCAGTTCTTC.

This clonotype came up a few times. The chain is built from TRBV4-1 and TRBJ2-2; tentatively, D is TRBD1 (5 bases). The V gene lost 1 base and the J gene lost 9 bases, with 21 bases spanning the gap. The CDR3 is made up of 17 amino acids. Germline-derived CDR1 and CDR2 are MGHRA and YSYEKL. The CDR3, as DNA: TGCGCCAGCAGCCAAGGAACAGGCAGTCAAGTTGGTTGGGAGCTGTTTTTT. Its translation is CASSQGTGSQVGWELFF.

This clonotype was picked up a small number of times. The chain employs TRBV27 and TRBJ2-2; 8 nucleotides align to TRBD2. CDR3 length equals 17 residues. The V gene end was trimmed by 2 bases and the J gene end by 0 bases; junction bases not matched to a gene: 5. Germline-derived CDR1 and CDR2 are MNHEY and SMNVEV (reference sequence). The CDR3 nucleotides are TGTGCCAGCAGTTTAACCGGGGGGGCCTCGAACACCGGGGAGCTGTTTTTT. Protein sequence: CASSLTGGASNTGELFF.

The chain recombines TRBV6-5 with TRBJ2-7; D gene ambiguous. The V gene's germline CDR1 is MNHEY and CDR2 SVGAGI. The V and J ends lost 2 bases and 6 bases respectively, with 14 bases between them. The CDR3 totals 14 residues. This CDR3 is CASSYGDTDLEQYF. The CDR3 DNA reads TGTGCCAGCAGTTACGGGGATACGGATCTCGAGCAGTACTTC.

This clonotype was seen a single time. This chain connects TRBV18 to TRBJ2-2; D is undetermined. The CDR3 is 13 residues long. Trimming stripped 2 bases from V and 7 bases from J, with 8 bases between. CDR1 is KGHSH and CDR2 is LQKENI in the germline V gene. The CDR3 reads CASSPVSNGELFF. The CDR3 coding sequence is TGTGCCAGCTCACCAGTCTCGAACGGGGAGCTGTTTTTT.

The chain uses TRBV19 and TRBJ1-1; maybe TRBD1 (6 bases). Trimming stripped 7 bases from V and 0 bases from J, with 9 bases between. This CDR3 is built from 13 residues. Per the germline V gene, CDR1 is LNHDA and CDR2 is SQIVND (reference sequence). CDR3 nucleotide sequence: TGTGCCAGTACGGACAGTTTGAACACTGAAGCTTTCTTT. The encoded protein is CASTDSLNTEAFF.

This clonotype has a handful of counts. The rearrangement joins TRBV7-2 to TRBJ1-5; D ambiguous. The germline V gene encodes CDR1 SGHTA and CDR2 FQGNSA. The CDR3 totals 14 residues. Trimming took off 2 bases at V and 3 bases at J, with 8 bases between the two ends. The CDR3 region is CASSLMSPNQPQHF. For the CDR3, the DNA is TGTGCCAGCAGCTTAATGAGTCCCAATCAGCCCCAGCATTTT.

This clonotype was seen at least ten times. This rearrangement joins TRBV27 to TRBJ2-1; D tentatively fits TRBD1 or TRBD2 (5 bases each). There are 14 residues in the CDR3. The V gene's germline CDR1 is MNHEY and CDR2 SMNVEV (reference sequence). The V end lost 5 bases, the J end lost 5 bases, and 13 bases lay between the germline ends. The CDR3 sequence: CASSPLGTHNEQFF. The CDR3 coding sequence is TGTGCCAGCAGTCCGCTCGGGACCCACAATGAGCAGTTCTTC.

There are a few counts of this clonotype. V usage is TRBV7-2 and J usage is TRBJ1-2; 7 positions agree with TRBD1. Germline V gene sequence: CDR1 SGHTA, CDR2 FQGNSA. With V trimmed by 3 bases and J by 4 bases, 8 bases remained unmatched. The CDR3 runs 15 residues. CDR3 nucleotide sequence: TGTGCCAGCAGCTTCCGGGACAGATCGGGCTATGGCTACACCTTC. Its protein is CASSFRDRSGYGYTF.

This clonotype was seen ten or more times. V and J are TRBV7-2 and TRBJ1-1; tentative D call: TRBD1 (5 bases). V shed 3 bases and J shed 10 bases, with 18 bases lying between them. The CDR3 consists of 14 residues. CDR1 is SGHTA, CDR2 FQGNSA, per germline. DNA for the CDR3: TGTGCCAGCAGCTTGGGGGGTAGTTTACAAGTAGCTTTCTTT. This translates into CASSLGGSLQVAFF.

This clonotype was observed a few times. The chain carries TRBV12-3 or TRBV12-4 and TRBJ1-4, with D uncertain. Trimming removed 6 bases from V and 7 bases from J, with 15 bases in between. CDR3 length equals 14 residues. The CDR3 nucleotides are TGTGCCAGCAGAGACCCACGGGGAGGTGAAAAACTGTTTTTT. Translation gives CASRDPRGGEKLFF.

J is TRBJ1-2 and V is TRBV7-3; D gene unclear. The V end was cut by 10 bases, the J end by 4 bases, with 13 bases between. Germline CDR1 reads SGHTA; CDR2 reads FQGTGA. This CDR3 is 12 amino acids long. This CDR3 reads CATSGRSYGYTF. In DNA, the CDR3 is TGTGCCACGTCGGGGAGGAGCTATGGCTACACCTTC.

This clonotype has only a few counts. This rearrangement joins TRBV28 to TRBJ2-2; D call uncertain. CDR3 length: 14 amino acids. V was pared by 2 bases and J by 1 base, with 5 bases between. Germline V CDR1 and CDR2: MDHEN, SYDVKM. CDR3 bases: TGTGCCAGCAGTTTAAGACAGAACACCGGGGAGCTGTTTTTT. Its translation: CASSLRQNTGELFF. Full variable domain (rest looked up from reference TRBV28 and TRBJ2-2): DVKVTQSSRYLVKRTGEKVFLECVQDMDHENMFWYRQDPGLGLRLIYFSYDVKMKEKGDIPEGYSVSREKKERFSLILESASTNQTSMYLCASSLRQNTGELFFGEGSRLTVL.

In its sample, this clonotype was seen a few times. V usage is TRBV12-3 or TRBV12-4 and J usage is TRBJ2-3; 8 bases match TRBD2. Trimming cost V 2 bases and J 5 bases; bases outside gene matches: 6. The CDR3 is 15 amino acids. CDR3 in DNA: TGTGCCAGCAGTTTAACTCGCGGGGGGATAGATACGCAGTATTTT. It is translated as CASSLTRGGIDTQYF.

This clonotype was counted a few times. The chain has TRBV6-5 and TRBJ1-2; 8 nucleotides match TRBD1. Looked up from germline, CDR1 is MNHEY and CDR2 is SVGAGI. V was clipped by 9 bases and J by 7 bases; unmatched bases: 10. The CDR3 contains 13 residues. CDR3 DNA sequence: TGTGCCAGTGGAGACAGGGGTCGTGGTGGCTACACCTTC. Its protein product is CASGDRGRGGYTF.

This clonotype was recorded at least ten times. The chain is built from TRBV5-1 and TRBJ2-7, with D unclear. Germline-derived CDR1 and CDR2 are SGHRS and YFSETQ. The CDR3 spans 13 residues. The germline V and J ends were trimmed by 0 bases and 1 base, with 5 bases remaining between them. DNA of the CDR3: TGCGCCAGCAGCTTGGTGGGGTCCTACGAGCAGTACTTC. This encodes CASSLVGSYEQYF.

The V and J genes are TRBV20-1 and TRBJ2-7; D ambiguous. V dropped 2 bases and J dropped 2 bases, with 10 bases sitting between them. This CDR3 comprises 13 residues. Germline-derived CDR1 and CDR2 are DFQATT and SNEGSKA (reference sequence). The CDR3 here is CSARPLGPYEQYV. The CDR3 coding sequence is TGCAGTGCTAGACCTTTGGGCCCCTACGAGCAGTACGTC.

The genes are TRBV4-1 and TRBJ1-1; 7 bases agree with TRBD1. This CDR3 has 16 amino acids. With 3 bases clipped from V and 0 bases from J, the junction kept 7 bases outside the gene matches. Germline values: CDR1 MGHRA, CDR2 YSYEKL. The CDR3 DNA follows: TGCGCCAGCAGCCAGCCGGGACAGCCTTTGAACACTGAAGCTTTCTTT. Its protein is CASSQPGQPLNTEAFF.

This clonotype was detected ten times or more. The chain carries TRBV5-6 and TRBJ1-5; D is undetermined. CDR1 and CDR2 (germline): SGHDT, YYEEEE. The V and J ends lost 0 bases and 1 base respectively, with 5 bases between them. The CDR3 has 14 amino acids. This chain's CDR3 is CASSLEPSNQPQHF. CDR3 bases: TGTGCCAGCAGCTTGGAGCCGAGCAATCAGCCCCAGCATTTT. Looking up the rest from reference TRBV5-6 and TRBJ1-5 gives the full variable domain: DAGVTQSPTHLIKTRGQQVTLRCSPKSGHDTVSWYQQALGQGPQFIFQYYEEEERQRGNFPDRFSGHQFPNYSSELNVNALLLGDSALYLCASSLEPSNQPQHFGDGTRLSIL.

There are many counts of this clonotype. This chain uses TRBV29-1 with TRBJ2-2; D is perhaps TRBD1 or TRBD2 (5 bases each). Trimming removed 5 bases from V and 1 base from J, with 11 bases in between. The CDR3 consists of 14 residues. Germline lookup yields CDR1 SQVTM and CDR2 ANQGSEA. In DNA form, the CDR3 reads TGCAGCGTTAGGTCGGGGCTGAACACCGGGGAGCTGTTTTTT. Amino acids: CSVRSGLNTGELFF.